This T cell receptor beta chain was captured by sequencing in a study of vaccination and CD4 T cells after COVID-19 (dated by TCRdb to about 2022). With regard to the full study: Convalescent patients had a positive SARS-CoV-2 result on nasal swab PCR, and of these patients, some ten had mild disease and one had severe disease. The convalescent cohort included six males and four females, with two Hispanic individuals, seven Caucasians, two Asians and one multiracial person. Participants received two doses of either the Pfizer-BioNTech BNT162b2 vaccine (n=8) or the Moderna mRNA-1273 vaccine (n=2). Post-COVID blood samples from convalescent patients were collected a median of about 110 days after diagnosis, with a range of 35 to 161 days. Post-vaccine blood samples were taken a median of about 70 days after the second vaccine dose, with a range of roughly 14 to 241 days. Culture stimuli were overlapping spike peptide pools from SARS-CoV-2 and from the common cold coronaviruses HCoV-NL63, HCoV-OC43 and HCoV-229E. Control cultures received a CEFX viral epitope pool as the positive control, an HIV-1 Nef peptide pool as the negative control, or no peptide. The spike-specific CD4+ TCR repertoire was compared before and after mRNA vaccination in approximately ten COVID-19 convalescent patients and a handful of infection-naive healthy vaccine recipients. Paper-wide results and their limitations: Of the vaccine-specific clones in convalescent patients, 304 of 307, or nearly all, reacted only to SARS-CoV-2 spike and did not cross-react with common cold coronaviruses. An increase in the median number of SARS-CoV-2-reactive clonotypes from approximately 21 after infection to 38 after vaccination was observed, but the change was not found to be significant. Among the post-vaccine SARS-CoV-2-reactive clones in convalescent patients, a median roughly 85% showed up only after vaccination, which suggests vaccine-specific priming. Only a relatively small number of convalescent patients were included in the study, and early timepoints following natural infection were not analyzed.

The treatment or condition label corresponds to: roughly 10-day PBMC culture with coronavirus spike peptide pools or control peptides (ViraFEST assay). The ViraFEST assay, used in the study, expanded antigen-specific T cells with peptide pools and then identified the expanded clonotypes through TCR sequencing. Positive SARS-CoV-2 PCR tests in the convalescent patients dated from March to December 2020, before Alpha, Beta and Delta variants emerged in the United States. Each well held about 2.2 million PBMCs cultured in IMDM containing roughly 5% human AB serum and approximately 10 IU/ml IL-2, with roughly 9.2 ug/ml peptide pools added. On days 3 and 7, half of the culture medium was replaced with fresh IL-2-containing medium. CD4+ T cells were isolated after approximately 10 days of culture through negative selection using the EasySep CD4+ T cell isolation kit. Ficoll-Paque Plus gradient centrifugation was used to isolate PBMCs from whole blood, and the isolated PBMCs were then either used fresh or cryopreserved at -140C. In general, triplicate wells were set up for every culture condition.

To prepare the library, PCR was applied. TCR sequencing of DNA from cultured CD4+ T cells used the Oncomine TCR Beta short-read assay at the Johns Hopkins FTIC core. Genomic DNA was extracted from the cultured CD4+ T cells with the QIAamp micro DNA kit. The Oncomine TCR Beta libraries from cultured CD4+ T cells were pooled using unique dual indexes and then sequenced on an Illumina iSeq 100. Per the authors' processing: Non-productive sequences were removed, and CDR3s not starting with C, not ending with F or W, or shorter than 7 amino acids were discarded. Antigen-specific clonotypes were identified with the MANAFEST web application by comparing peptide-stimulated wells with reference and other culture wells. To be called positive, a clone needed an FDR below 0.05, an odds ratio above 5, and a productive frequency above 0.1% in at least two of three replicate wells. A clonotype was classed as cross-reactive if the clonotype showed significant expansion both in SARS-CoV-2 spike wells and in at least one common cold coronavirus spike condition. Similarity between CDR3 sequences was evaluated in R version 3.6.1 using Levenshtein distances (stringdist) and unrooted phylogenetic trees (ape). TCRdb took the public reads, trimmed them with fastp at Q25, ran MiXCR for clone calling and kept in-frame beta chains. Identical CDR3 protein sequences are pooled into one entry, listed with their most common genes and DNA. These V and J calls derive from TCRdb rather than the authors' analysis. The table for this sample lists more than 10,000 distinct CDR3 sequences; over 20% of them were counted only once. The biggest ten clones account for approximately 13% of the sample.

The germline V end is reduced by 2 bases and the J end by 6 bases; junction bases left unmatched: 8. As encoded in the germline V gene, CDR1 is LGHNA while CDR2 is YSLEER. From its cysteine to its phenylalanine, the CDR3 spans 15 amino acids. The CDR3 DNA has 45 bases and is translated from base 1. This clonotype was counted only a few times. It has no known antigen specificity. No much larger clone is present one base from it, and per-base qualities are unavailable. Material: CD4+ T cells from blood, cultured in vitro, obtained after SARS-CoV-2 vaccination. The origin of this receptor is a human donor who had recovered from COVID-19. The chain uses TRBV4-3 and TRBJ2-7; TRBD1 fits 9 bases in the junction. The CDR3 has the sequence CASSQQGTGLSEQYF. The DNA reads TGCGCCAGCAGCCAACAAGGGACAGGGCTAAGCGAGCAGTACTTC.